Following are 2 T cell receptor beta chains from one sample sequenced in a study of T cell repertoires in cytomegalovirus infection. In TCRdb, the reads were re-called with MiXCR into one record per CDR3 protein. The sample lists hundreds of thousands of distinct CDR3 sequences, about 24% occurring once. Sequenced: CD8+ T cells from PBMCs. These receptors were taken from a human donor in good health (CMV status not recorded). Some clones in this sample may be carry-over from other donors' samples.

This clonotype turned up a few times. The rearrangement uses TRBV14 and TRBJ2-7; D assignment may be TRBD1 or TRBD2 (5 bases each). V lost 0 bases, J lost 7 bases, and 7 bases lay in between. The germline V gene has CDR1 SGHDN and CDR2 FVKESK. The CDR3 is 12 residues long. CDR3 amino acids: CASSQEGVEQYF. CDR3 nucleotides: TGTGCCAGCAGCCAAGAGGGGGTTGAGCAGTACTTC.

V and J are TRBV27 and TRBJ1-2, with D uncertain. The CDR3 extends over 13 amino acids. V gave up 5 bases and J gave up 7 bases, with 14 bases separating them. The germline gives CDR1 MNHEY, CDR2 SMNVEV (reference sequence). CDR3 in DNA: TGTGCCAGCAGTCCCGGGGAGCTGGGTGGCTACACCTTC. Its translation is CASSPGELGGYTF.